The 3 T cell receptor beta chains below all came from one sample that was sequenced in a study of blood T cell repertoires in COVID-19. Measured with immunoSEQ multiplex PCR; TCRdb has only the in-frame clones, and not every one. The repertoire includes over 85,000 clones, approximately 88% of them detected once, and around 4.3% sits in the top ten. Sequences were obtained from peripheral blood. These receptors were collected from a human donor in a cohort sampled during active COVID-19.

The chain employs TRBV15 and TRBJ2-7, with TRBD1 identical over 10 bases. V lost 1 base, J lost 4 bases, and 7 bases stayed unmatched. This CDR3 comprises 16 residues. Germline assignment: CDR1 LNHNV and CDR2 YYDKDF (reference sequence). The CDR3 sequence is CATSRGTRDRGYEQYF. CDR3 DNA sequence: TGTGCCACCAGCAGAGGGACCCGGGACAGGGGTTACGAGCAGTACTTC.

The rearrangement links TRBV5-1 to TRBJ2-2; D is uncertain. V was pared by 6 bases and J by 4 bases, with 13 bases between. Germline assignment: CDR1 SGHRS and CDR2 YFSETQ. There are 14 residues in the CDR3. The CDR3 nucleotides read TGCGCCAGCATAGCTATGGTGGGCACCGGGGAGCTGTTTTTT. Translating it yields CASIAMVGTGELFF.

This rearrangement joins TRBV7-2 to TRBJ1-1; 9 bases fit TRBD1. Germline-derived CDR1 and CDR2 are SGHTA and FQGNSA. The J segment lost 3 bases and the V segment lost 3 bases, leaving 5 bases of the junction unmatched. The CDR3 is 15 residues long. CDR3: CASSLATGGDTEAFF. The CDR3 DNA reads TGTGCCAGCAGCTTGGCGACAGGGGGTGACACTGAAGCTTTCTTT.